This T cell receptor (beta chain) was found in a study of OX40 agonist ivuxolimab in advanced cancers. Measured with immunoSEQ multiplex PCR; TCRdb has only the in-frame clones, and not every one. The table has approximately 62,000 clones, around 92% seen once. The V segment lost 5 bases and the J segment 2 bases; nucleotides outside the gene matches: 5. Germline assignment: CDR1 SEHNR and CDR2 FQNEAQ (reference sequence). CDR3 length: 14 amino acids. This clone was counted between two and nine times. The starting material was CD4+ or CD8+ T cells sorted from blood, obtained in a trial of the OX40 agonist ivuxolimab. V gene TRBV7-9 combines with J gene TRBJ1-1; 7 bases fit TRBD1. The source is an adult with an advanced solid tumor such as melanoma, head and neck, liver or kidney cancer. The CDR3 loop reads CASSLTGTNTEAFF. The CDR3 region has the DNA TGTGCCAGCAGCCTGACAGGGACCAACACTGAAGCTTTCTTT.